The rows below give T cell receptor beta chains drawn from one sample of a study of T cell responses to AZD1222 COVID-19 vaccine. Using immunoSEQ multiplex PCR, the repertoire was profiled, and TCRdb retains in-frame clones only, with some absent. This sample has around 180,000 clones, with around nine tenths found just once. This specimen was peripheral blood, taken on day 0 of AZD1222 vaccination. The origin of the receptors is an adult in good health. Each CDR3 is given with its conserved first and last residue. Fields, in order: CDR3 protein, J gene, V gene.

CASSQSQAREQFF | TRBJ2-1 | TRBV3-1/TRBV3-2
CASSHGSSNQPQHF | TRBJ1-5 | TRBV3-1/TRBV3-2
CASSLATGREQYF | TRBJ2-7 | TRBV12-3/TRBV12-4
CSVARPGELFF | TRBJ2-2 | TRBV29-1
CASSLATRAGYTF | TRBJ1-2 | TRBV7-9
CASSSSGANQPQHF | TRBJ1-5 | TRBV7-2
CASSLMRDYGYTF | TRBJ1-2 | TRBV7-8
CASSRLAQETQYF | TRBJ2-5 | TRBV14
CASSVGDSHIYF | TRBJ1-3 | TRBV9
CASSQLGQAYTGELFF | TRBJ2-2 | TRBV23-1
CASSIGTGSNTEAFF | TRBJ1-1 | TRBV19
CATSFRQGGTEAFF | TRBJ1-1 | TRBV15
CASSSTWTSDGHEQYF | TRBJ2-7 | TRBV28